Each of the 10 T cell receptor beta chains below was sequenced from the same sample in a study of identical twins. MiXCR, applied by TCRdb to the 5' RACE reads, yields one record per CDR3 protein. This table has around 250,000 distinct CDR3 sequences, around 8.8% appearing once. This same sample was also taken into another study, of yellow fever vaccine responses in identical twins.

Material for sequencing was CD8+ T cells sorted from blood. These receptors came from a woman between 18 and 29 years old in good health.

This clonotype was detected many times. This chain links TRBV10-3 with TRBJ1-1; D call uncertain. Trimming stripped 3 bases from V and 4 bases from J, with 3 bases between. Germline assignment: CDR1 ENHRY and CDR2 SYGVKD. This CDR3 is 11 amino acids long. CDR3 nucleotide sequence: TGTGCCATCAGTGATGGCACTGAAGCTTTCTTT. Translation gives CAISDGTEAFF.

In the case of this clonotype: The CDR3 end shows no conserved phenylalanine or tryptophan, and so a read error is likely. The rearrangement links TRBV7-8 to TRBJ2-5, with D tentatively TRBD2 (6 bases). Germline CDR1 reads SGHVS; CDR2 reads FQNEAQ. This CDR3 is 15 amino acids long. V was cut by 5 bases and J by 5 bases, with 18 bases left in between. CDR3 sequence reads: CASSLPHGGDETQYS. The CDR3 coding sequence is TGTGCCAGCAGCCTCCCCCACGGGGGAGACGAGACCCAGTACTCC.

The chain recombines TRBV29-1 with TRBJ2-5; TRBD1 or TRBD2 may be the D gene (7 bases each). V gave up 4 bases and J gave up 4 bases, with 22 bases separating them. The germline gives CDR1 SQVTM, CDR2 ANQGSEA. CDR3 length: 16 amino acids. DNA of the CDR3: TGCAGCGTTGGGGGTGAACTAGCGCCAGGGGGAGAGACCCAGTACTTC. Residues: CSVGGELAPGGETQYF.

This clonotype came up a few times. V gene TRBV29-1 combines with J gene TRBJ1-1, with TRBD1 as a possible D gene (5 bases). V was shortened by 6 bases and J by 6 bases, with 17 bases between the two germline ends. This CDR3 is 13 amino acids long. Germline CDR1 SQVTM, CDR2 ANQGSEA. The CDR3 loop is CSVRTYNFPEAFF. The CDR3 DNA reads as TGCAGCGTCAGGACATATAACTTTCCTGAAGCTTTCTTT. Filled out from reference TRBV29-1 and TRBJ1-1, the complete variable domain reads SAVISQKPSRDICQRGTSLTIQCQVDSQVTMMFWYRQQPGQSLTLIATANQGSEATYESGFVIDKFPISRPNLTFSTLTVSNMSPEDSSIYLCSVRTYNFPEAFFGQGTRLTVV.

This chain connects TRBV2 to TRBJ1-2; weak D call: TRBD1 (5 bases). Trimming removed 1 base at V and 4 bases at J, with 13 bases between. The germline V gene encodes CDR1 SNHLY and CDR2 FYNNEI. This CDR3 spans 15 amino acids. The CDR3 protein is CASSEVGAASYGYTF. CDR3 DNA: TGTGCCAGCAGTGAAGTTGGGGCCGCGTCCTATGGCTACACCTTC.

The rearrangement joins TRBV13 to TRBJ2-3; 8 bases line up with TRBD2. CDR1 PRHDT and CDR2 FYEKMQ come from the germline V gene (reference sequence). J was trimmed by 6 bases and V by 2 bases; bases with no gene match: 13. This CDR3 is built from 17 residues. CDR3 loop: CASSLKGVGLGRDTQYF. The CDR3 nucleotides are TGTGCCAGCAGCTTAAAAGGGGTGGGACTAGGACGTGATACGCAGTATTTT.

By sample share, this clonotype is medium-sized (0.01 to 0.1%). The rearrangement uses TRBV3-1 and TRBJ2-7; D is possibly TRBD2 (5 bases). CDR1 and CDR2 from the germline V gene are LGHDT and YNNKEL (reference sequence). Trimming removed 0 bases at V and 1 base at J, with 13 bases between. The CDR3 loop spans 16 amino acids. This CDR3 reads CASSQDTGSSSYEQYF. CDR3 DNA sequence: TGTGCCAGCAGCCAAGATACGGGGTCGTCGTCCTACGAGCAGTACTTC.

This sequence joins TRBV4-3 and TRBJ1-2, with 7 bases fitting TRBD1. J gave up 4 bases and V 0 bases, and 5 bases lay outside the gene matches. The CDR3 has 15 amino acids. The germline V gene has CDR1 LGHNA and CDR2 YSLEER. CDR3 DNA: TGCGCCAGCAGCCAAGATCGACAGGGTTCCTATGGCTACACCTTC. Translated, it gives CASSQDRQGSYGYTF.

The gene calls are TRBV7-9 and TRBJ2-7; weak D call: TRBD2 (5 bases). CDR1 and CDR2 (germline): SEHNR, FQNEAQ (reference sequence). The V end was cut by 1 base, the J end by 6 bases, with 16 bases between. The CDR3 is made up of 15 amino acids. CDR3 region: CASSLGPSGSIEQYF. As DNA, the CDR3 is TGTGCCAGCAGCTTAGGTCCCTCGGGAAGCATCGAGCAGTACTTC.

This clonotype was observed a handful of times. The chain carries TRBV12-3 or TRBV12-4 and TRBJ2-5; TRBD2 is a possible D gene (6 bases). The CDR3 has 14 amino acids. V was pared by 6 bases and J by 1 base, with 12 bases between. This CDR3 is CASSIAASQETQYF. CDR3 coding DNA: TGTGCCAGCAGCATAGCGGCGTCCCAAGAGACCCAGTACTTC.